These 4 T cell receptor beta chains share one sample of origin, sequenced in a study of blood T cell repertoires in COVID-19. Generated by immunoSEQ multiplex PCR, the TCRdb table keeps only in-frame clones and is missing some. Among approximately 300,000 clones, about 90% were seen once, and the ten largest hold roughly 12%. Sequencing was done on a sample of peripheral blood. The receptor set was obtained from a young woman with COVID-19, enrolled during active disease.

This clone was detected only once. The V call is TRBV5-1, the J call TRBJ2-2, with 12 nucleotides matching TRBD2. From germline, CDR1 is SGHRS and CDR2 YFSETQ. This CDR3 is 19 amino acids long. V gave up 3 bases and J gave up 4 bases; unmatched junction bases: 13. CDR3 amino acids: CASSSPRTSGILGTGELFF. CDR3 sequence (DNA): TGCGCCAGCAGCTCCCCTCGGACTAGCGGGATATTGGGCACCGGGGAGCTGTTTTTT.

The chain uses TRBV19 and TRBJ2-2, with 7 bases lining up with TRBD2. CDR3 length equals 16 residues. Germline V gene data show CDR1 as LNHDA and CDR2 as SQIVND (reference sequence). Trimming cost V 3 bases and J 5 bases; bases outside gene matches: 9. The CDR3 bases are TGTGCCAGTAGTATGGTGGGCGGGAGAGGAACCGGGGAGCTGTTTTTT. Encoded protein: CASSMVGGRGTGELFF.

This chain joins TRBV6-2 or TRBV6-3 and TRBJ1-5; D might be TRBD1 (5 bases). The CDR3 has 17 residues. In germline, CDR1 is MNHEY, CDR2 SVGEGT. Trimming removed 0 bases from V and 0 bases from J, with 12 bases in between. For the CDR3, the DNA is TGTGCCAGCAGTTACTCGATCGCGGGACTTAGCAATCAGCCCCAGCATTTT. This sequence encodes CASSYSIAGLSNQPQHF.

The V call is TRBV10-3, the J call TRBJ2-2; possible D gene TRBD1, 6 bases. CDR3 size: 14 residues. The germline CDR1 and CDR2 sequences are ENHRY and SYGVKD. V lost 6 bases to trimming and J lost 6 bases, with 14 bases between them. In DNA form, the CDR3 reads TGTGCCATCAGGACACCGACAGGCGCCGGGGAGCTGTTTTTT. The encoded protein is CAIRTPTGAGELFF.